The 30 T cell receptor beta chains below all came from one sample that was sequenced in a study of blood T cell repertoires in COVID-19. TCRdb's table, derived via immunoSEQ multiplex PCR, lists solely in-frame clones and lacks some. The repertoire consists of tens of thousands of clones, with roughly 87% occurring once and the leading ten covering about 5.1%. The sample taken for sequencing was peripheral blood. Receptors originate from a man aged 80 or over in a cohort sampled during active COVID-19.

V is TRBV7-2 and J is TRBJ1-2; tentatively, D is TRBD1 (6 bases). V was clipped by 5 bases and J by 2 bases, with 15 bases between them. Per germline, CDR1 SGHTA and CDR2 FQGNSA. The CDR3 runs 15 residues. The CDR3 bases are TGTGCCAGCAGCCCAAACAGGGCCTTGAACTATGGCTACACCTTC. Protein: CASSPNRALNYGYTF. The full variable domain, completed using reference TRBV7-2 and TRBJ1-2, is GAGVSQSPSNKVTEKGKDVELRCDPISGHTALYWYRQSLGQGLEFLIYFQGNSAPDKSGLPSDRFSAERTGGSVSTLTIQRTQQEDSAVYLCASSPNRALNYGYTFGSGTRLTVV.

The chain employs TRBV5-6 and TRBJ1-2, with D possibly matching TRBD1 (5 bases). The CDR3 consists of 14 residues. Germline CDR1 is SGHDT and CDR2 is YYEEEE. Trimming took 4 bases from V and 1 from J, leaving 11 bases between them. CDR3 in DNA: TGTGCCAGCAGCCCATCGGGGGGTAACTATGGCTACACCTTC. The encoded protein is CASSPSGGNYGYTF.

The chain couples TRBV4-2 to TRBJ2-4; 8 positions agree with TRBD1. Germline loops: CDR1 LGHNA, CDR2 YNFKEQ. V shed 1 base and J 0 bases; nucleotides not matched to a gene: 8. The length of the CDR3 is 18 residues. The chain's CDR3 is CASSQVGTGGLAKNIQYF. For the CDR3, the DNA is TGTGCCAGCAGCCAAGTGGGAACAGGGGGGCTAGCCAAAAACATTCAGTACTTC.

This chain uses TRBV29-1 with TRBJ2-1; 11 positions agree with TRBD2. The CDR3 runs to 14 residues. Trimming at V came to 7 bases and at J to 4 bases, leaving 6 bases not matched to a gene. CDR1 is SQVTM and CDR2 is ANQGSEA in the germline V gene. CDR3 loop: CSAEGLAEYNEQFF. The CDR3, as DNA: TGCAGCGCCGAGGGACTAGCGGAGTACAATGAGCAGTTCTTC.

J is TRBJ1-1 and V is TRBV7-9; 7 nucleotides agree with TRBD1. Germline trimming cut 4 bases from V and 5 bases from J; bases unmatched to any gene: 7. Germline CDR1 reads SEHNR; CDR2 reads FQNEAQ (reference sequence). The CDR3 contains 14 residues. CDR3 residues: CASSSVRGWTEAFF. CDR3 DNA sequence: TGTGCCAGCAGCTCAGTCAGGGGGTGGACTGAAGCTTTCTTT.

This rearrangement joins TRBV18 to TRBJ2-5; 9 bases agree with TRBD1. Germline V gene data show CDR1 as KGHSH and CDR2 as LQKENI. The CDR3 spans 14 residues. The V segment lost 5 bases and the J segment 5 bases; nucleotides outside the gene matches: 6. The CDR3 is CASSEMTGGETQYF. CDR3 coding DNA: TGTGCCAGCTCAGAAATGACAGGGGGTGAGACCCAGTACTTC.

The rearrangement uses TRBV29-1 and TRBJ1-2; TRBD1 agrees at 9 bases. The CDR3 has 12 amino acids. With V trimmed by 7 bases and J by 6 bases, 6 bases remained unmatched. Germline loops: CDR1 SQVTM, CDR2 ANQGSEA. In DNA, the CDR3 is TGCAGCGCCCACAGGGGGCAGCATGGCTACACCTTC. Translating it yields CSAHRGQHGYTF.

This rearrangement joins TRBV18 to TRBJ1-4; D not certain. Germline V gene sequence: CDR1 KGHSH, CDR2 LQKENI. With 6 bases removed from V and 3 bases from J, the gap between germline ends came to 5 bases. CDR3 length equals 12 residues. This chain's CDR3 is CASSLSNEKLFF. The CDR3 DNA reads TGTGCCAGCTCCCTATCTAATGAAAAACTGTTTTTT.

The gene calls are TRBV27 and TRBJ1-2; 10 bases match TRBD1. The CDR3 runs 15 residues. Germline loops: CDR1 MNHEY, CDR2 SMNVEV (reference sequence). The J segment lost 5 bases and the V segment lost 4 bases, leaving 7 bases of the junction unmatched. CDR3 protein: CASSSGDRGIYGYTF. CDR3 nucleotides: TGTGCCAGCAGTTCGGGGGACAGGGGCATTTATGGCTACACCTTC.

The J gene is TRBJ1-3, the V gene TRBV30, with a weak D call TRBD1 (5 bases). Germline-derived CDR1 and CDR2 are GTSNPN and SVGIG (reference sequence). The V end was cut by 0 bases, the J end by 3 bases, with 9 bases between. This CDR3 spans 14 amino acids. The CDR3 coding sequence is TGTGCCTGGAGTGTCTCAGGGCTTGGAAACACCATATATTTT. Translation gives CAWSVSGLGNTIYF.

The V call is TRBV19, the J call TRBJ2-1, with TRBD2 identical over 13 bases. The J segment lost 4 bases and the V segment lost 7 bases, leaving 4 bases of the junction unmatched. The V gene's germline CDR1 is LNHDA and CDR2 SQIVND (reference sequence). The CDR3 spans 15 residues. CDR3 nucleotides: TGTGCCAGTACCCGGACTAGCGGGGGATACAATGAGCAGTTCTTC. It encodes CASTRTSGGYNEQFF.

J is TRBJ2-6 and V is TRBV18, with TRBD1 as a possible D gene (5 bases). Germline CDR1 and CDR2: KGHSH and LQKENI. V dropped 3 bases and J dropped 0 bases, with 9 bases sitting between them. This CDR3 contains 16 residues. CDR3 sequence (DNA): TGTGCCAGCTCACCGCAGGGATCCTCTGGGGCCAACGTCCTGACTTTC. Translated: CASSPQGSSGANVLTF. The full variable domain, rest sourced from reference TRBV18 and TRBJ2-6, is NAGVMQNPRHLVRRRGQEARLRCSPMKGHSHVYWYRQLPEEGLKFMVYLQKENIIDESGMPKERFSAEFPKEGPSILRIQQVVRGDSAAYFCASSPQGSSGANVLTFGAGSRLTVL.

The genes are TRBV9 and TRBJ2-2; 7 bases agree with TRBD2. The CDR3 spans 16 residues. V shed 0 bases and J 0 bases; nucleotides not matched to a gene: 2. CDR1 is SGDLS, CDR2 YYNGEE, per germline. The CDR3: CASSVAGRSNTGELFF. The CDR3 bases are TGTGCCAGCAGCGTAGCCGGGAGGTCGAACACCGGGGAGCTGTTTTTT.

The chain uses TRBV7-3 and TRBJ2-1; TRBD1 matches 9 bases. The CDR3 extends over 15 amino acids. Germline-derived CDR1 and CDR2 are SGHTA and FQGTGA. V lost 5 bases, J lost 2 bases, and 4 bases stayed unmatched. DNA of the CDR3: TGTGCCAGCAGCCAAGGACAGGGGACCTACAATGAGCAGTTCTTC. Protein: CASSQGQGTYNEQFF.

V is TRBV2 and J is TRBJ2-7; 13 bases are a match to TRBD2. V dropped 2 bases and J dropped 0; count of bases not matched to a gene: 1. Germline assignment: CDR1 SNHLY and CDR2 FYNNEI. The CDR3 consists of 16 residues. The CDR3, as DNA: TGTGCCAGCAGTGAAACTAGCGGGAGGGCCTCCTACGAGCAGTACTTC. This sequence encodes CASSETSGRASYEQYF.

V is TRBV25-1 and J is TRBJ2-2; D not certain. This CDR3 is built from 13 residues. Germline V CDR1 and CDR2: MGHDK, SYGVNS. V lost 4 bases, J lost 4 bases, and 7 bases lay in between. This CDR3 reads CASSVVSTGELFF. The CDR3 bases are TGTGCCAGCAGTGTCGTTAGCACCGGGGAGCTGTTTTTT.

The chain combines TRBV7-8 with TRBJ2-1, with 15 positions matching TRBD2. Trimming at V came to 1 base and at J to 4 bases, leaving 8 bases not matched to a gene. Germline CDR1 SGHVS, CDR2 FQNEAQ. This CDR3 is built from 19 residues. The CDR3 loop reads CASSLGTSGRAKVYNEQFF. In nucleotides, the CDR3 is TGTGCCAGCAGCTTAGGGACTAGCGGGAGGGCCAAGGTGTACAATGAGCAGTTCTTC. Supplemented by reference TRBV7-8 and TRBJ2-1, the full variable domain reads GAGVSQSPRYKVAKRGQDVALRCDPISGHVSLFWYQQALGQGPEFLTYFQNEAQLDKSGLPSDRFFAERPEGSVSTLKIQRTQQEDSAVYLCASSLGTSGRAKVYNEQFFGPGTRLTVL.

Only a few counts were recorded for this clone. This chain joins TRBV7-2 and TRBJ2-7, with TRBD1 matching over 11 bases. V was clipped by 5 bases and J by 5 bases; unmatched bases: 8. Germline assignment: CDR1 SGHTA and CDR2 FQGNSA. The CDR3 contains 15 residues. CDR3 sequence (DNA): TGTGCCAGCAGCAGTGGCGGACAGGGGGCTCACGAGCAGTACTTC. Protein: CASSSGGQGAHEQYF.

The V gene is TRBV5-3, the J gene TRBJ2-7; D may be TRBD2 (7 bases). TRBV5-3 is labeled an ORF, and its function is uncertain. V was pared by 4 bases and J by 5 bases, with 19 bases between. The CDR3 contains 15 residues. The CDR3 protein is CARSHLRGARNEQYF. The CDR3 DNA follows: TGTGCCAGAAGCCATTTACGGGGGGCGCGGAACGAGCAGTACTTC.

The chain links TRBV7-2 to TRBJ2-5, with 9 bases fitting TRBD1. In germline, CDR1 is SGHTA, CDR2 FQGNSA. V lost 0 bases, J lost 4 bases, and 6 bases stayed unmatched. CDR3 length equals 16 residues. The CDR3 sequence: CASSLAPGQGRETQYF. The CDR3 DNA sequence: TGTGCCAGCAGCTTAGCGCCGGGACAGGGTCGAGAGACCCAGTACTTC.

V usage is TRBV10-1 and J usage is TRBJ2-2; a weak D match, TRBD2 (5 bases). CDR3 length equals 12 residues. Germline CDR1 reads WNHNN; CDR2 reads SYGVQD (reference sequence). V lost 7 bases to trimming and J lost 6 bases, with 9 bases between them. The CDR3 loop is CASTWESGELFF. Here the CDR3 DNA reads TGCGCCAGCACCTGGGAGTCCGGGGAGCTGTTTTTT.

This clone was seen just once. A read error may account for a junction end that differs from germline. This chain joins TRBV19 and TRBJ1-2, with 7 positions matching TRBD1. Germline CDR1 is LNHDA and CDR2 is SQIVND (reference sequence). CDR3 length: 14 residues. The CDR3 sequence is CASLPGTAKYGYTF. The CDR3 coding sequence is TGTGCCAGTCTCCCGGGGACAGCTAAATATGGCTACACCTTC.

This rearrangement joins TRBV30 to TRBJ1-1, with 9 bases lining up with TRBD1. V lost 3 bases to trimming and J lost 2 bases; unmatched junction nucleotides: 4. This CDR3 has 14 amino acids. Germline V CDR1 and CDR2: GTSNPN, SVGIG (reference sequence). CDR3 sequence (DNA): TGTGCCTGGAGGGGGGACAGGGTCAACACTGAAGCTTTCTTT. It yields the protein CAWRGDRVNTEAFF.

The chain couples TRBV4-1 to TRBJ2-3; D possibly corresponds to TRBD2 (6 bases). CDR3 length: 12 residues. Germline values: CDR1 MGHRA, CDR2 YSYEKL. Deletions cut 5 bases from V and 8 bases from J, with 11 bases between. Written as DNA, the CDR3 is TGCGCCAGCAGCTCAACCGGGGGTACGCAGTATTTT. It translates to CASSSTGGTQYF.

The rearrangement joins TRBV30 to TRBJ1-2; the D gene is possibly TRBD1 (5 bases). This CDR3 contains 14 residues. Germline CDR1 and CDR2: GTSNPN and SVGIG (reference sequence). The V end was cut by 3 bases, the J end by 6 bases, with 17 bases between. CDR3 residues: CAWRGLGGLDGYTF. CDR3 DNA: TGTGCCTGGAGGGGGTTGGGGGGTTTGGATGGCTACACCTTC.

V gene TRBV5-6 combines with J gene TRBJ2-3, with a possible D match to TRBD2 (5 bases). Germline CDR1 and CDR2: SGHDT and YYEEEE. The germline V and J ends were trimmed by 4 bases and 1 base, with 7 bases remaining between them. This CDR3 is 13 amino acids long. The CDR3 region is CASSRRGTDTQYF. The DNA for the CDR3 is TGTGCCAGCAGCCGGCGGGGCACAGATACGCAGTATTTT.

This clone has only a few counts. The rearrangement uses TRBV25-1 and TRBJ1-1; 8 bases align to TRBD1. V dropped 0 bases and J dropped 5; count of bases not matched to a gene: 14. CDR3 length: 18 residues. Germline values: CDR1 MGHDK, CDR2 SYGVNS. The CDR3 spells CASSEYVGRGPGGTEAFF. As DNA, the CDR3 is TGTGCCAGCAGTGAATATGTGGGCAGGGGGCCCGGGGGGACTGAAGCTTTCTTT.

This clone was seen only a few times. V is TRBV9 and J is TRBJ2-7; TRBD2 agrees at 7 bases. The CDR3 is 11 amino acids. J was trimmed by 2 bases and V by 7 bases; bases with no gene match: 0. Germline V gene sequence: CDR1 SGDLS, CDR2 YYNGEE. CDR3 sequence: CASGGAYEQYF. The CDR3 DNA is TGTGCCAGCGGGGGGGCCTACGAGCAGTACTTC.

V gene TRBV11-2 combines with J gene TRBJ2-3; 8 nucleotides match TRBD2. The CDR3 spans 15 residues. V was clipped by 5 bases and J by 2 bases; unmatched bases: 6. Germline CDR1 and CDR2: SGHAT and FQNNGV. CDR3 in amino acids: CASSPWTSSTDTQYF. The CDR3 coding sequence is TGTGCCAGCAGCCCTTGGACTAGCTCCACAGATACGCAGTATTTT.

This rearrangement joins TRBV7-6 to TRBJ2-7; 7 nucleotides agree with TRBD1. Germline loops: CDR1 SGHVS, CDR2 FNYEAQ. This CDR3 contains 13 residues. The junction had 6 bases not matched to a gene; V was cut back by 4 bases and J by 6 bases. The CDR3 DNA follows: TGTGCCAGCAGCTCAGACAGGGCAGGCGAGCAGTACTTC. Translated, it gives CASSSDRAGEQYF.